Below are 23 T cell receptor beta chains sequenced from a single sample in a study of OX40 agonist ivuxolimab in advanced cancers. Profiling relied on immunoSEQ multiplex PCR, and the TCRdb table lists in-frame clones only, not all of them. The sample includes some 66,000 clones, about three quarters seen only once; the top ten take around 1.5%. This material consisted of CD4+ or CD8+ T cells sorted from blood, taken in a trial of the OX40 agonist ivuxolimab. The receptors come from an adult with an advanced solid tumor such as melanoma, head and neck, liver or kidney cancer.

V is TRBV7-9 and J is TRBJ1-5, with TRBD1 matching 7 bases. The germline gives CDR1 SEHNR, CDR2 FQNEAQ (reference sequence). The junction had 12 bases not matched to a gene; V was cut back by 2 bases and J by 11 bases. CDR3 length: 15 residues. CDR3 loop: CASSLSGQDSGSQHF. Here the CDR3 DNA reads TGTGCCAGCAGCTTATCAGGACAGGACTCGGGGTCCCAGCATTTT.

The V gene is TRBV18, the J gene TRBJ2-3; unclear D gene. Deletions cut 2 bases from V and 3 bases from J, with 12 bases between. The CDR3 has 15 residues. Germline loops: CDR1 KGHSH, CDR2 LQKENI. CDR3 DNA: TGTGCCAGCTCACCAAGAACCTTAGGGACAGATACGCAGTATTTT. It specifies CASSPRTLGTDTQYF.

On this clone: Mismatch with germline at one junction end may stem from a read error. Other DNA sequences in this sample translate to the same CDR3. The chain combines TRBV2 with TRBJ2-2; no reliable D call. This CDR3 is built from 16 residues. The germline CDR1 and CDR2 sequences are SNHLY and FYNNEI. The DNA for the CDR3 is TGTGCCAGCAGTGAAGCCGCCTACCGACGGACCGGAGAGCTGTTTTTT. This sequence encodes CASSEAAYRRTGELFF.

The V call is TRBV20-1, the J call TRBJ2-5; no clear D. Germline-derived CDR1 and CDR2 are DFQATT and SNEGSKA (reference sequence). V lost 4 bases, J lost 4 bases, and 7 bases lay in between. The CDR3 covers 11 residues. The CDR3 DNA reads as TGCAGTGCTATCGTGAGAGAGACCCAGTACTTC. Protein product: CSAIVRETQYF.

This sequence joins TRBV4-1 and TRBJ2-2; D is undetermined. Germline loops: CDR1 MGHRA, CDR2 YSYEKL. Deletions cut 1 base from V and 4 bases from J, with 1 base between. CDR3 length: 12 amino acids. The CDR3, as DNA: TGCGCCAGCAGCCAAGCCACCGGGGAGCTGTTTTTT. Its protein product is CASSQATGELFF.

The V and J genes are TRBV28 and TRBJ2-7; 9 bases map to TRBD2. V trimming: 10 bases; J trimming: 4 bases; junction bases outside the gene matches: 11. From germline, CDR1 is MDHEN and CDR2 SYDVKM. This CDR3 has 14 residues. This chain's CDR3 is CATKGAGGPYEQYF. The CDR3 DNA follows: TGTGCCACTAAAGGGGCGGGAGGGCCTTACGAGCAGTACTTC.

This chain uses TRBV4-1 with TRBJ2-1; 11 nucleotides align to TRBD2. Germline V gene data show CDR1 as MGHRA and CDR2 as YSYEKL. The CDR3 extends over 16 amino acids. The V gene end was trimmed by 3 bases and the J gene end by 7 bases; junction bases not matched to a gene: 8. The CDR3 coding sequence is TGCGCCAGCAGCCATCGGGAGTCTAGCGGGAGGAATGAGCAGTTCTTC. This translates into CASSHRESSGRNEQFF.

The table lists this clone with a few counts. The rearrangement joins TRBV9 to TRBJ1-2; TRBD1 matches at 8 bases. In germline, CDR1 is SGDLS, CDR2 YYNGEE. V dropped 3 bases and J dropped 2; count of bases not matched to a gene: 9. CDR3 length: 16 residues. The CDR3 coding sequence is TGTGCCAGCAGCGAGGACAGGGAGGGCAGAAACTATGGCTACACCTTC. It is translated as CASSEDREGRNYGYTF.

The gene calls are TRBV6-6 and TRBJ1-3; 10 bases line up with TRBD1. CDR3 length equals 15 residues. Germline V lookup: CDR1 MNHNY, CDR2 SVGAGI (reference sequence). J was trimmed by 5 bases and V by 8 bases; bases with no gene match: 9. The CDR3 sequence is CASRTGGTLRNTIYF. CDR3 DNA sequence: TGTGCCAGCCGGACAGGGGGTACTCTGAGAAACACCATATATTTT.

The table lists this clone with a few counts. The J gene is TRBJ1-2, the V gene TRBV7-9; TRBD1 agrees at 7 bases. CDR3 length: 13 residues. V gave up 4 bases and J gave up 6 bases; unmatched junction bases: 5. The germline V gene encodes CDR1 SEHNR and CDR2 FQNEAQ (reference sequence). CDR3 DNA sequence: TGTGCCAGCAGCTCAACAGGGGACCATGGCTACACCTTC. Translating gives CASSSTGDHGYTF. Together with reference TRBV7-9 and TRBJ1-2, the CDR3 gives the full variable domain: DTGVSQNPRHKITKRGQNVTFRCDPISEHNRLYWYRQTLGQGPEFLTYFQNEAQLEKSRLLSDRFSAERPKGSFSTLEIQRTEQGDSAMYLCASSSTGDHGYTFGSGTRLTVV.

CDR3 residues: CASTRTGRASEQYF. The CDR3 DNA reads as TGTGCCAGCACCAGGACAGGGAGGGCTAGCGAGCAGTACTTC. The chain carries TRBV6-5 and TRBJ2-7; weak D call: TRBD1 (8 bases). CDR3 length: 14 residues. CDR1 and CDR2 from the germline V gene are MNHEY and SVGAGI. The V and J ends lost 7 bases and 6 bases respectively, with 19 bases between them.

This clone was counted only a few times. V usage is TRBV5-1 and J usage is TRBJ2-5; no clear D. V lost 2 bases and J 5 bases, leaving 13 bases between the germline ends. This CDR3 is 14 amino acids long. Germline loops: CDR1 SGHRS, CDR2 YFSETQ. In nucleotides, the CDR3 is TGCGCCAGCAGCTTATTAGGTAGCCAGGAGACCCAGTACTTC. Translation gives CASSLLGSQETQYF.

A single count supports this clone. The chain is built from TRBV29-1 and TRBJ2-6, with a possible D match to TRBD2 (6 bases). The CDR3 is 13 amino acids. From germline, CDR1 is SQVTM and CDR2 ANQGSEA. V was shortened by 6 bases and J by 6 bases, with 12 bases between the two germline ends. CDR3 in amino acids: CSVMGLEANVLTF. The CDR3 DNA follows: TGCAGCGTCATGGGACTTGAGGCCAACGTCCTGACTTTC.

The J gene is TRBJ1-2, the V gene TRBV2, with 11 bases matching TRBD1. Per the germline V gene, CDR1 is SNHLY and CDR2 is FYNNEI. J gave up 8 bases and V 2 bases, and 7 bases lay outside the gene matches. The CDR3 runs 15 residues. DNA of the CDR3: TGTGCCAGCAGTGAACAGGGACAGGGGGTTGGGGGCTACACCTTC. Translated, it gives CASSEQGQGVGGYTF.

The table lists this clone with a count of one. The chain recombines TRBV5-1 with TRBJ1-5; 7 bases map to TRBD1. The CDR3 has 14 amino acids. V was clipped by 4 bases and J by 4 bases; unmatched bases: 5. Per germline, CDR1 SGHRS and CDR2 YFSETQ. The CDR3 bases are TGCGCCAGCAGCACGGGACAGCCAAATCAGCCCCAGCATTTT. Protein: CASSTGQPNQPQHF.

In regard to this clone: The junction departs from germline at one end; a sequencing error may be responsible. This rearrangement joins TRBV7-7 to TRBJ2-5, with 14 bases fitting TRBD2. The germline V gene has CDR1 SSHAT and CDR2 FNYEAQ (reference sequence). This CDR3 contains 16 residues. In nucleotides, the CDR3 is TGTGCTAGCAGCTTAGCGGGACTAGCGGGAGTAGAGACCCAGTACTTC. Translating it yields CASSLAGLAGVETQYF.

This clone was found once. This CDR3 reads CASSLTGVANTGELFF. In nucleotides, the CDR3 is TGCGCCAGCAGCTTAACCGGGGTAGCGAACACCGGGGAGCTGTTTTTT. The chain is built from TRBV5-1 and TRBJ2-2; maybe TRBD2 (5 bases). V was trimmed by 2 bases and J by 0 bases, leaving 11 bases between them. CDR1 and CDR2 from the germline V gene are SGHRS and YFSETQ. CDR3 length: 16 residues.

This sequence joins TRBV5-4 and TRBJ2-1, with D possibly called TRBD1 or TRBD2 (5 bases each). The germline CDR1 and CDR2 sequences are SGHNT and YYREEE (reference sequence). CDR3 size: 14 residues. Trimming cost V 2 bases and J 5 bases, with 11 bases left between them. The DNA of the CDR3 is TGTGCCAGCAGCTTCCCTAGGGGAGACAATGAGCAGTTCTTC. This translates into CASSFPRGDNEQFF. Based on the CDR3 plus reference TRBV5-4 and TRBJ2-1, the full variable domain is ETGVTQSPTHLIKTRGQQVTLRCSSQSGHNTVSWYQQALGQGPQFIFQYYREEENGRGNFPPRFSGLQFPNYSSELNVNALELDDSALYLCASSFPRGDNEQFFGPGTRLTVL.

The chain has TRBV6-1 and TRBJ2-7, with unresolved D. The V gene's germline CDR1 is MNHNS and CDR2 SASEGT. The CDR3 is 11 amino acids. Trimming left V 5 bases short and J 2 bases short, with 4 bases between. Written as DNA, the CDR3 is TGTGCCAGCAGTCCGGCCTACGAGCAGTACTTC. It yields the protein CASSPAYEQYF.

The chain joins TRBV6-4 to TRBJ2-2, with a tentative D call TRBD1 (5 bases). Trimming took off 4 bases at V and 4 bases at J, with 10 bases between the two ends. The CDR3 has 14 residues. Germline CDR1 is MRHNA and CDR2 is SNTAGT. The DNA for the CDR3 is TGTGCCAGCAGTGGCCAGGGTGGCACCGGGGAGCTGTTTTTT. Residues: CASSGQGGTGELFF.

The genes are TRBV5-6 and TRBJ2-7; 10 nucleotides match TRBD1. This CDR3 is built from 15 residues. Per the germline V gene, CDR1 is SGHDT and CDR2 is YYEEEE. V lost 4 bases, J lost 3 bases, and 7 bases stayed unmatched. The CDR3 DNA follows: TGTGCCAGCAGCCTCCTGACAGGGGGCTTCTACGAGCAGTACTTC. This sequence encodes CASSLLTGGFYEQYF.

The CDR3 sequence: CASSPTTQGFYNEQFF. The CDR3 DNA is TGCGCCAGCAGCCCGACTACCCAGGGCTTTTACAATGAGCAGTTCTTC. J is TRBJ2-1 and V is TRBV5-1, with D possibly being TRBD1 or TRBD2 (5 bases each). V gave up 4 bases and J gave up 4 bases, with 18 bases separating them. The CDR3 length is 16 residues. CDR1 is SGHRS, CDR2 YFSETQ, per germline.

This chain joins TRBV2 and TRBJ1-1, with 7 bases matching TRBD1. Germline V lookup: CDR1 SNHLY, CDR2 FYNNEI. J was trimmed by 5 bases and V by 11 bases; bases with no gene match: 14. There are 14 residues in the CDR3. The CDR3 DNA follows: TGTGCCGCGAACCTAGAACAGGGGACGACTGAAGCTTTCTTT. Its translation: CAANLEQGTTEAFF. The whole variable domain, remainder taken from reference TRBV2 and TRBJ1-1, is EPEVTQTPSHQVTQMGQEVILRCVPISNHLYFYWYRQILGQKVEFLVSFYNNEISEKSEIFDDQFSVERPDGSNFTLKIRSTKLEDSAMYFCAANLEQGTTEAFFGQGTRLTVV.